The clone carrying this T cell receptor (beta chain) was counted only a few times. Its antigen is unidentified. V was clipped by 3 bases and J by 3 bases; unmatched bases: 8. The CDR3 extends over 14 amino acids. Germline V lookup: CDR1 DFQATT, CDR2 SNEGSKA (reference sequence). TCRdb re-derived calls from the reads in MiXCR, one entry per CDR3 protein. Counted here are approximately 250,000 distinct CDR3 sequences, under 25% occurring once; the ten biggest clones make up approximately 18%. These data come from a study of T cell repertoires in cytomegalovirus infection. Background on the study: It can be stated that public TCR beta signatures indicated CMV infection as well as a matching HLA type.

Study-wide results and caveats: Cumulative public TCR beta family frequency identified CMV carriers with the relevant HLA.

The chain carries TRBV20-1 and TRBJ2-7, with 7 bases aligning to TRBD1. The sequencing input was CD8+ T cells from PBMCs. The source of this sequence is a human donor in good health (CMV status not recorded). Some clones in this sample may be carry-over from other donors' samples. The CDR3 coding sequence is TGCAGTGCTAGGGGGGACAGATCTTACTACGAGCAGTACTTC. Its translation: CSARGDRSYYEQYF.